This T cell receptor (beta chain) is from a study of blood T cell repertoires in COVID-19. Study background: In each case, the material was cDNA or gDNA derived from T cells, B-cell-depleted T cells, or PBMCs.

The germline CDR1 and CDR2 sequences are LNHDA and SQIVND (reference sequence). The V end was cut by 7 bases, the J end by 4 bases, with 10 bases between. The CDR3 has 12 amino acids. Some clones are missing from TCRdb's copy, which holds only in-frame ones; the method was immunoSEQ multiplex PCR. The data contain 200,000 to 300,000 clones, 87% of them seen just once; the ten biggest clones take up over 2%. The source material was peripheral blood. The clonotype was recovered from a woman between 50 and 59 years old with acute or convalescent COVID-19. The chain uses TRBV19 and TRBJ1-2, with D hard to call. Here the CDR3 reads CASIQSTYGYTF. The CDR3 region has the DNA TGTGCCAGTATTCAGTCAACCTATGGCTACACCTTC.